This TCR beta chain appears in the sequencing data of a study of T cells in Graves' hyperthyroidism and ophthalmopathy. Whole-study results and caveats: The blood repertoire included most of the expanded thyroid clonotypes above 0.001. A model of 13 V-J features distinguished ophthalmopathy from stable hyperthyroidism.

Uncontrolled infections, other autoimmune diseases, pregnancy or lactation led to exclusion of patients. PBMCs were collected from an approximately 10 ml volume of fresh peripheral blood. Unmatched junction bases numbered 7, after V lost 5 bases and J lost 0 bases. CDR1 is DFQATT and CDR2 is SNEGSKA in the germline V gene (reference sequence). The CDR3 is 16 amino acids. This clonotype was recorded at least ten times. Its antigen is undetermined. The TCR beta CDR3 regions underwent amplification using RNA transcripts as the source. First-round RT-PCR of the TCR CDR3 relied on the HTBI primer set. One entry per CDR3 protein, called by TCRdb with MiXCR from the multiplex PCR reads. The table has 370,000 or so distinct CDR3 sequences, about a sixth seen once; the top ten hold 28%.

The chain couples TRBV20-1 to TRBJ1-6; 7 bases map to TRBD1. The clonotype comes from a woman in her late teens or twenties with Graves' hyperthyroidism that later progressed to Graves' ophthalmopathy. Sequenced: blood. CDR3 in amino acids: CSAEQGLNSYNSPLHF. The CDR3 DNA follows: TGCAGTGCTGAACAGGGGCTCAACTCCTATAATTCACCCCTCCACTTT.